Presented here are 27 T cell receptor beta chains from one specimen sequenced in a study of CDR3 diversity in severe acne. TCRdb called the PCR reads again in MiXCR, with one record for every CDR3 protein. The repertoire holds about 100,000 distinct CDR3 sequences, about half seen once, with around 11% in the top ten. The specimen sequenced was blood. The receptors were sampled from a male donor with acne.

This chain joins TRBV7-8 and TRBJ2-5; D not certain. The germline V and J ends were trimmed by 1 base and 2 bases, with 11 bases remaining between them. Germline values: CDR1 SGHVS, CDR2 FQNEAQ. This CDR3 has 15 amino acids. In DNA, the CDR3 is TGTGCCAGCAGCTTAGGTTCGGCAGATCAAGAGACCCAGTACTTC. Its translation: CASSLGSADQETQYF.

This clonotype showed up just a few times. The chain recombines TRBV6-5 with TRBJ1-2, with 8 bases lining up with TRBD1. J was trimmed by 6 bases and V by 0 bases; bases with no gene match: 3. The length of the CDR3 is 14 residues. Germline CDR1 MNHEY, CDR2 SVGAGI. The CDR3 here is CASSYSGQGDGYTF. CDR3 sequence (DNA): TGTGCCAGCAGTTACTCTGGACAGGGAGATGGCTACACCTTC.

The chain carries TRBV12-3 or TRBV12-4 and TRBJ2-1; 11 bases agree with TRBD2. V was clipped by 8 bases and J by 7 bases; unmatched bases: 13. The CDR3 extends over 16 amino acids. The CDR3 DNA is TGTGCCAGCCAAATAAGGATAGCGGGAGGGAATAATGAGCAGTTCTTC. It codes for CASQIRIAGGNNEQFF.

V gene TRBV12-3 or TRBV12-4 combines with J gene TRBJ2-6; D not resolved. This CDR3 region has 17 residues. The CDR3 loop reads CASGLDVTSSGANVLTF. CDR3 nucleotides: TGTGCTAGTGGTTTGGACGTCACCAGCTCTGGGGCCAACGTCCTGACTTTC.

The chain joins TRBV12-5 to TRBJ1-6, with D possibly TRBD1 on 5 matching bases. Trimming stripped 0 bases from V and 0 bases from J, with 15 bases between. Looked up from germline, CDR1 is LGHNT and CDR2 is FRNRAP. The CDR3 loop spans 19 amino acids. The CDR3 here is CASGLVRTLRSSYNSPLHF. In DNA form, the CDR3 reads TGTGCTAGTGGTTTGGTCCGGACACTCAGGAGCTCCTATAATTCACCCCTCCACTTT.

This clonotype was picked up one time. The V call is TRBV14, the J call TRBJ1-1; D is undetermined. Trimming cost V 3 bases and J 3 bases, with 5 bases left between them. The CDR3 extends over 12 amino acids. Germline loops: CDR1 SGHDN, CDR2 FVKESK. CDR3 loop: CASSQVYTEAFF. The CDR3 DNA sequence: TGTGCCAGCAGCCAGGTATACACTGAAGCTTTCTTT.

The sample holds many counts of this clonotype. The rearrangement uses TRBV7-9 and TRBJ2-2; TRBD1 is a possible D gene (6 bases). CDR1 is SEHNR and CDR2 is FQNEAQ in the germline V gene (reference sequence). This CDR3 contains 14 residues. V lost 5 bases, J lost 2 bases, and 9 bases lay in between. The CDR3 DNA sequence: TGTGCCAGCAGCCGGACAGCTAACACCGGGGAGCTGTTTTTT. It yields the protein CASSRTANTGELFF.

Comments on this clonotype: Lacking the conserved final phenylalanine or tryptophan, this CDR3 likely reflects a read error. The V and J genes are TRBV15 and TRBJ1-6, with 7 bases matching TRBD1. Germline lookup yields CDR1 LNHNV and CDR2 YYDKDF (reference sequence). The CDR3 consists of 16 residues. The V and J ends lost 3 bases and 6 bases, in that order; junction bases with no gene match: 8. DNA for the CDR3: TGTGCCACCAGCAGCGTATCCCCAGGGGGTAATTCACCCCTCCACCTT. It yields the protein CATSSVSPGGNSPLHL.

This clonotype was seen many times. The V gene is TRBV29-1, the J gene TRBJ2-7; D is perhaps TRBD2 (6 bases). Germline CDR1 reads SQVTM; CDR2 reads ANQGSEA. This CDR3 is built from 13 residues. Trimming cost V 6 bases and J 5 bases, with 17 bases left between them. CDR3 protein: CSVQGRTIDEQYF. DNA for the CDR3: TGCAGCGTACAAGGGAGGACGATAGACGAGCAGTACTTC.

Of note for this clonotype: One end of the junction is discordant with germline, which a read error may explain. V usage is TRBV4-1 and J usage is TRBJ1-5, with 8 nucleotides matching TRBD1. The CDR3 covers 14 residues. CDR1 and CDR2 (germline): MGHRA, YSYEKL. The CDR3 nucleotides are TGCGCCGGCAGCTCCCGACAGGGGAATCAGCCCCAGCATTTT. This gives the protein CAGSSRQGNQPQHF.

A remark on this clonotype: This may arise from a read error, as a much more abundant clone is one base away. The gene calls are TRBV4-1 and TRBJ2-7; D is perhaps TRBD1 (7 bases). The germline V gene encodes CDR1 MGHRA and CDR2 YSYEKL. CDR3 size: 16 residues. The CDR3 sequence: CASSQDGQDYSYVQYF. For the CDR3, the DNA is TGCGCCAGCAGCCAAGATGGACAGGACTACTCCTACGTGCAGTACTTC.

This clonotype was counted a few times. This chain uses TRBV20-1 with TRBJ2-5; TRBD2 matches at 13 bases. Germline V gene lookup returns CDR1 DFQATT and CDR2 SNEGSKA (reference sequence). V gave up 7 bases and J gave up 3 bases; unmatched junction bases: 2. The CDR3 covers 13 residues. CDR3 nucleotides: TGCAGTGGGACTAGCGGGAGAAAAGAGACCCAGTACTTC. Translation: CSGTSGRKETQYF.

This clonotype was picked up many times. The gene calls are TRBV24-1 and TRBJ2-1; D uncertain. V dropped 0 bases and J dropped 7 bases, with 15 bases sitting between them. CDR3 length: 16 amino acids. Germline V gene sequence: CDR1 KGHDR, CDR2 SFDVKD. The CDR3 coding sequence is TGTGCCACCAGTGATTTGACCGGGCCGGTGGGGAATGAGCAGTTCTTC. Translated: CATSDLTGPVGNEQFF.

The chain has TRBV4-3 and TRBJ1-1, with unresolved D. Trimming stripped 4 bases from V and 2 bases from J, with 14 bases between. Germline-derived CDR1 and CDR2 are LGHNA and YSLEER. This CDR3 has 15 amino acids. For the CDR3, the DNA is TGCGCCAGCAGCCGGACGGCTAACTTTAACACTGAAGCTTTCTTT. It codes for CASSRTANFNTEAFF.

The genes are TRBV29-1 and TRBJ1-2; D remains ambiguous. The CDR3 spans 15 residues. Per germline, CDR1 SQVTM and CDR2 ANQGSEA. Trimming shortened V by 1 base and J by 4 bases, and 16 bases separated the two germline ends. In DNA form, the CDR3 reads TGCAGCGTTGAAGTTCCACGGGAGGTGCCCTATGGCTACACCTTC. Translating it yields CSVEVPREVPYGYTF.

The chain uses TRBV12-3 or TRBV12-4 and TRBJ2-7, with TRBD1 matching 9 bases. V lost 5 bases, J lost 2 bases, and 7 bases stayed unmatched. The CDR3 covers 15 residues. CDR3: CASSGPGTGTYEQYF. The DNA of the CDR3 is TGTGCCAGCAGTGGGCCCGGGACAGGGACCTACGAGCAGTACTTC.

Turning to this clonotype: A much larger clone lies one base from this, so it may be a read error. This chain links TRBV2 with TRBJ2-1; 13 nucleotides line up with TRBD2. Germline loops: CDR1 SNHLY, CDR2 FYNNEI. The CDR3 is 16 residues long. The DNA of the CDR3 is TGTGCCAGCAGCCGCGGACTAGCGGGAGTAGGGAATGAGCAGTCCTTC. It codes for CASSRGLAGVGNEQSF.

This rearrangement joins TRBV3-1 to TRBJ2-6; no clear D gene. This CDR3 comprises 16 residues. The germline V gene encodes CDR1 LGHDT and CDR2 YNNKEL (reference sequence). Deletions cut 0 bases from V and 1 base from J, with 7 bases between. CDR3 in amino acids: CASSQESSSGANVLTF. In DNA form, the CDR3 reads TGTGCCAGCAGCCAAGAATCGAGTTCTGGGGCCAACGTCCTGACTTTC.

The chain employs TRBV30 and TRBJ1-1, with TRBD1 matching over 7 bases. After removal of 2 bases from V and 4 bases from J, the junction contained 13 bases not matched to a gene. The CDR3 spans 16 residues. From germline, CDR1 is GTSNPN and CDR2 SVGIG (reference sequence). The CDR3 nucleotides read TGTGCCTGGAGTCGAGAAACAGGGGCCTTGGGCACTGAAGCTTTCTTT. This gives the protein CAWSRETGALGTEAFF.

The gene calls are TRBV5-1 and TRBJ1-5; TRBD1 is a possible D gene (5 bases). V lost 1 base to trimming and J lost 5 bases, with 13 bases between them. Germline CDR1 SGHRS, CDR2 YFSETQ. The CDR3 is 15 residues long. The CDR3 DNA sequence: TGCGCCAGCAGCTTGCGTACCGGGGGGGATCAGCCCCAGCATTTT. Protein: CASSLRTGGDQPQHF.

This chain links TRBV7-9 with TRBJ1-5; possible D gene TRBD1, 6 bases. The CDR3 has 13 residues. Germline V gene data show CDR1 as SEHNR and CDR2 as FQNEAQ (reference sequence). Trimming took 2 bases from V and 11 from J, leaving 13 bases between them. This CDR3 reads CASSLWDKSAQHF. The CDR3 region has the DNA TGTGCCAGCAGCTTATGGGACAAATCAGCCCAGCATTTT.

This clonotype came up a few times. The V call is TRBV30, the J call TRBJ1-6; perhaps TRBD1 as D (5 bases). CDR1 and CDR2 from the germline V gene are GTSNPN and SVGIG (reference sequence). V was clipped by 3 bases and J by 8 bases, with 14 bases between them. The CDR3 totals 14 residues. This CDR3 is CAWSQRGWDSPLHF. In DNA, the CDR3 is TGTGCCTGGAGCCAAAGGGGTTGGGATTCACCCCTCCACTTT.

The genes are TRBV7-9 and TRBJ2-5; 9 nucleotides agree with TRBD1. J was trimmed by 5 bases and V by 1 base; bases with no gene match: 14. CDR3 length: 18 residues. Germline V gene sequence: CDR1 SEHNR, CDR2 FQNEAQ (reference sequence). CDR3 bases: TGTGCCAGCAGCTTAGAAGGGGGGGGACAGGGAGGACGTGAGACCCAGTACTTC. Translated: CASSLEGGGQGGRETQYF. The variable domain in full, with the rest retrieved from reference TRBV7-9 and TRBJ2-5, is DTGVSQNPRHKITKRGQNVTFRCDPISEHNRLYWYRQTLGQGPEFLTYFQNEAQLEKSRLLSDRFSAERPKGSFSTLEIQRTEQGDSAMYLCASSLEGGGQGGRETQYFGPGTRLLVL.

This sequence joins TRBV5-1 and TRBJ2-1; 7 positions match TRBD2. Germline V lookup: CDR1 SGHRS, CDR2 YFSETQ. The CDR3 length is 15 residues. Losses at the gene ends were 3 bases for V and 6 bases for J; bases not matched to a gene: 9. The CDR3 spells CASSWGGEGPNEQFF. The CDR3 region has the DNA TGCGCCAGCAGCTGGGGGGGGGAGGGCCCCAATGAGCAGTTCTTC.

This rearrangement joins TRBV9 to TRBJ1-1; a weak D match, TRBD1 (5 bases). The V end was cut by 4 bases, the J end by 0 bases, with 19 bases between. CDR1 SGDLS and CDR2 YYNGEE come from the germline V gene. The CDR3 consists of 17 residues. The CDR3 DNA reads TGTGCCAGCAGCCAAGAAATGAGAAAGACAGTGAACACTGAAGCTTTCTTT. It specifies CASSQEMRKTVNTEAFF.

The rearrangement uses TRBV29-1 and TRBJ1-5; TRBD1 matches at 10 bases. CDR3 length equals 13 residues. The J segment lost 6 bases and the V segment lost 7 bases, leaving 6 bases of the junction unmatched. The germline gives CDR1 SQVTM, CDR2 ANQGSEA. The CDR3 loop is CSGMTGGGQPQHF. The CDR3 DNA sequence: TGCAGCGGGATGACAGGGGGCGGTCAGCCCCAGCATTTT. Based on the CDR3 plus reference TRBV29-1 and TRBJ1-5, the full variable domain is SAVISQKPSRDICQRGTSLTIQCQVDSQVTMMFWYRQQPGQSLTLIATANQGSEATYESGFVIDKFPISRPNLTFSTLTVSNMSPEDSSIYLCSGMTGGGQPQHFGDGTRLSIL.

This clonotype was seen many times. This chain joins TRBV5-1 and TRBJ1-2; no clear D. Trimming cost V 0 bases and J 6 bases, with 12 bases left between them. This CDR3 is built from 14 residues. CDR1 SGHRS and CDR2 YFSETQ come from the germline V gene. CDR3 bases: TGCGCCAGCAGCTTGGGTTCGTCCCATGATGGCTACACCTTC. Protein: CASSLGSSHDGYTF.